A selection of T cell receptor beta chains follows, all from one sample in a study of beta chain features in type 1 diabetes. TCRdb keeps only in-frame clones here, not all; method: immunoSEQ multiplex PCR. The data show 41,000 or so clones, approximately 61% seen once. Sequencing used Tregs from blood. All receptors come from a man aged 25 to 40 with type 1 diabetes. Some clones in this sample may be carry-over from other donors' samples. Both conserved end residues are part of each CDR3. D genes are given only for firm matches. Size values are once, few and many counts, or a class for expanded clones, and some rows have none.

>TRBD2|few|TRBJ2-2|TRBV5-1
TGCGCCAGCAGCCCCGCTAGCGGGGCAACCGGGGAGCTGTTTTTT
CASSPASGATGELFF
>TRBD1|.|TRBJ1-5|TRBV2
TGTGCCAGCAGTGACCTCAGAGGGGGCGCGGGCAATCAGCCCCAGCATTTT
CASSDLRGGAGNQPQHF
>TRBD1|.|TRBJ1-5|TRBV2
TGTGCCAGCAGTGAAGCGGGTGGGACAGCATATCAGCCCCAGCATTTT
CASSEAGGTAYQPQHF
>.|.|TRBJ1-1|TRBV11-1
TGTGCCAGCAGCTTAGTTTTCGGCACTGAAGCTTTCTTT
CASSLVFGTEAFF
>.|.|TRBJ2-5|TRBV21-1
TGTGCCAGCAGCACCGGACAGGGGAGTATGGAGACCCAGTACTTC
CASSTGQGSMETQYF
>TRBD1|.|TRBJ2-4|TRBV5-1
TGCGCCAGCAGCGTGACGACAGGGGACATTCAGTACTTC
CASSVTTGDIQYF
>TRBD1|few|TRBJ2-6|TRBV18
TGTGCCAGCTCACCTCGGGGCTGGACAGGGGTTTCGGGGGCCAACGTCCTGACTTTC
CASSPRGWTGVSGANVLTF
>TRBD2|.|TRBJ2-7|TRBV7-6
TGTGCCAGCAGCATAGAGGCGGGGGGGTCCTACGAGCAGTACTTC
CASSIEAGGSYEQYF
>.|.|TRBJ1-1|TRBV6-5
TGTGCCAGCAGCACACCAGGGGAGGGAAAAGCTTTCTTT
CASSTPGEGKAFF
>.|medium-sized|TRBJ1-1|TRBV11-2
TGTGCCGGCCGAGCGGGGTTGGTCACTGAAGCTTTCTTT
CAGRAGLVTEAFF
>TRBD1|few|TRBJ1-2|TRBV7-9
TGTGCCAGCAGCTTAGACAGGGGAGGCTATGGCTACACCTTC
CASSLDRGGYGYTF
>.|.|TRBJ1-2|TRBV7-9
TGTGCCAGCAGCCTGGCCGGGGATAACTATGGCTACACCTTC
CASSLAGDNYGYTF
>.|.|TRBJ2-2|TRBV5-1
TGCGCCAGCAGCTTGGGAGCCCCGAACACCGGGGAGCTGTTTTTT
CASSLGAPNTGELFF
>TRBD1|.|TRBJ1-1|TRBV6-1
TGTGCCAGCAGTGACCTACAGGGGAGCACTGAAGCTTTCTTT
CASSDLQGSTEAFF
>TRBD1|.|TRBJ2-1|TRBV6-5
TGTGCCAGCAGTTACTCAGGGACAGCCTACAATGAGCAGTTCTTC
CASSYSGTAYNEQFF
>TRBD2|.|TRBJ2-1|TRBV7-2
TGTGCCAGCAGCTTATACCTTGCGGGGGACTCCAATGAGCAGTTCTTC
CASSLYLAGDSNEQFF
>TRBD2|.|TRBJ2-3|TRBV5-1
TGCGCCAGCTACTTGGTTAGCGGGCCCACAGATACGCAGTATTTT
CASYLVSGPTDTQYF
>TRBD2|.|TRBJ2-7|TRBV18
TGTGCCAGCTCACTAGCGGGGGCCAACGAGCAGTACTTC
CASSLAGANEQYF